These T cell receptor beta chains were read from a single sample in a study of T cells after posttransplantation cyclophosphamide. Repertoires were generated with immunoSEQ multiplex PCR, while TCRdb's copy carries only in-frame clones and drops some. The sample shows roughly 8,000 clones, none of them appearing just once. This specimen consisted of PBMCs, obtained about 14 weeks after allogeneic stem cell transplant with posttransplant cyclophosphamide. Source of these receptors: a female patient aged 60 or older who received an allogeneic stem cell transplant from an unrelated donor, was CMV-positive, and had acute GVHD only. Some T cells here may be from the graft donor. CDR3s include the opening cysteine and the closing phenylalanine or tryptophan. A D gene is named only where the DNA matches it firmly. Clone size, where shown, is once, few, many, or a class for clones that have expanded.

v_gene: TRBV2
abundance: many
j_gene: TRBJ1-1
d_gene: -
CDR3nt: TGTGCCAGCCACCAGGAAATGAACACTGAAGCTTTCTTT
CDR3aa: CASHQEMNTEAFF

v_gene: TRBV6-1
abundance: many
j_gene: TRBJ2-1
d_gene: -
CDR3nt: TGTGCCAGCAGTGAAGTAGCCGGGCAGGGAAAGAATGAGCAGTTCTTC
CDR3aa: CASSEVAGQGKNEQFF

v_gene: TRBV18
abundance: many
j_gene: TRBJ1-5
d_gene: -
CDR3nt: TGTGCCAGCTCACCAAGAGCCGGGCAGCCCCAGCATTTT
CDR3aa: CASSPRAGQPQHF

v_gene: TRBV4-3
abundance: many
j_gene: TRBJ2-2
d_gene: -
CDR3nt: TGCGCCAGCAGCCAAGATCGATGGCTAGCCGCCGGGGAGCTGTTTTTT
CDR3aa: CASSQDRWLAAGELFF

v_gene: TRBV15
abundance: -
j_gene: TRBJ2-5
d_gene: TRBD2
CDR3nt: TGTGCCACCGGCAGAGGTACTAGCGGGAGAGGAGAGACCCAGTACTTC
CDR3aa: CATGRGTSGRGETQYF

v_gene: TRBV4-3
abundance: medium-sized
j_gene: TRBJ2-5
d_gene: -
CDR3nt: TGCGCCAGCAGCCAAGTGTTAGAGCGGGTAGAGACCCAGTACTTC
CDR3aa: CASSQVLERVETQYF

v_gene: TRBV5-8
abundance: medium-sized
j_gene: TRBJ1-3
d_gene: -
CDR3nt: TGTGCCAGCAGTCCAGGGGCGGCTGGAAACACCATATATTTT
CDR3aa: CASSPGAAGNTIYF

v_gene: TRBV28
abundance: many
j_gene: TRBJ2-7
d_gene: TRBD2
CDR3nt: TGTGCCAGCAGTCTTCTCAATAGCGGGACGACCCCCTACGAGCAGTACTTC
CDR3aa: CASSLLNSGTTPYEQYF

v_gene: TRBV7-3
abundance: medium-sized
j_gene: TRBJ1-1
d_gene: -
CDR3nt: TGTGCCAGCAGTCTTGAGGGGAACACTGAAGCTTTCTTT
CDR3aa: CASSLEGNTEAFF

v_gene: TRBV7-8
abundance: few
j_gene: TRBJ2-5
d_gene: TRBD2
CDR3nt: TGTGCCAGCAGCTTTTCTGTACGGGCGGGAGGGATGGAGACCCAGTACTTC
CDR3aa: CASSFSVRAGGMETQYF

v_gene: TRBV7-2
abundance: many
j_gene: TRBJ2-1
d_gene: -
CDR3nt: TGTGCCAGCAGCTTAGCTAGCGACTACAATGAGCAGTTCTTC
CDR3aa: CASSLASDYNEQFF

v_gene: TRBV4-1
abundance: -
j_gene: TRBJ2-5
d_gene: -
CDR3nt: TGCGCCAGCAGCCAACTATGGTTGGTCGAGGAGACCCAGTACTTC
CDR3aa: CASSQLWLVEETQYF

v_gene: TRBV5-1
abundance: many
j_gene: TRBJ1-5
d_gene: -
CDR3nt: TGCGCCAGCAGCTCTGGACAGTCCAATCAGCCCCAGCATTTT
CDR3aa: CASSSGQSNQPQHF

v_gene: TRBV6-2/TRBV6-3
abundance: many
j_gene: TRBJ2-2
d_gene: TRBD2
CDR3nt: TGTGCCAGCAGTTACTCCGGGCTAGCGGACGTAGAAGTCGGGATGGCGTTTTTT
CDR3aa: CASSYSGLADVEVGMAFF

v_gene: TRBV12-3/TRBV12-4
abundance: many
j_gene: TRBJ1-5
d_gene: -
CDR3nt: TGTGCCAGCAGTTTGAGCGTCGGCAGTAGCAATCAGCCCCAGCATTTT
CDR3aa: CASSLSVGSSNQPQHF

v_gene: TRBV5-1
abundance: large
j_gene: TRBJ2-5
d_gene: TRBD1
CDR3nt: TGCGCCAGCAGCTCCGGACAGGGCCAAGAGACCCAGTACTTC
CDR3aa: CASSSGQGQETQYF

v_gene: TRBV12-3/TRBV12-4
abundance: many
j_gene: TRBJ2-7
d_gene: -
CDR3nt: TGTGCCAGCAGTACCACTGGCTCCTACGAGCAGTACTTC
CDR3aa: CASSTTGSYEQYF

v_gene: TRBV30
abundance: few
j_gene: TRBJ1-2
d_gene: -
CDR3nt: TGTGCCTGGAGTGTACGGCCAGGGGCCTTCCTTAACTATGGCTACACCTTC
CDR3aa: CAWSVRPGAFLNYGYTF

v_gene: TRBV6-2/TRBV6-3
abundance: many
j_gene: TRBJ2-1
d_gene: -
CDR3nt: TGTGCCAGCCTATCCCGAGATGAGCAGTTCTTC
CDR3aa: CASLSRDEQFF